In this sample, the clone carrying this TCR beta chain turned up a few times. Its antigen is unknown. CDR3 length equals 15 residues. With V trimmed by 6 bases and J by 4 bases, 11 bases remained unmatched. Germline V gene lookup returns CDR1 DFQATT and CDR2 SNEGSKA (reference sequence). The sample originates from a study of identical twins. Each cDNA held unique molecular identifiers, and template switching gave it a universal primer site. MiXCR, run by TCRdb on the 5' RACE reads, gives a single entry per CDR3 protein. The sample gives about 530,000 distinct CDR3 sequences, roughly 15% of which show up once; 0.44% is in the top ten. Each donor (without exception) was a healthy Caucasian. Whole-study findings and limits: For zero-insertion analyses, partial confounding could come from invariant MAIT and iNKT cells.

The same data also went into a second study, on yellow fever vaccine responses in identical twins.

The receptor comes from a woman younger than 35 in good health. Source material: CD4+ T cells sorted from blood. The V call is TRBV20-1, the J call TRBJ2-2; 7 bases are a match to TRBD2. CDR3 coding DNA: TGCAGTGCGCGAGGCGGGGGAGGTTTCACCGGGGAGCTGTTTTTT. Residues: CSARGGGGFTGELFF.